One sample yielded the 29 T cell receptor beta chains listed below, sequenced in a study of blood T cells in healthy people across ages. A second PCR of 7 to 11 cycles used a sample-barcoded 5' primer and a J-beta primer mix. MiXCR was run by TCRdb on the 5' RACE reads, yielding one entry per CDR3 protein. The data contain over 1.5 million distinct CDR3 sequences, less than 50% of them singletons. Sample: blood. The origin of the receptors is a woman aged 40 to 55 in good health.

V usage is TRBV15 and J usage is TRBJ1-2, with D maybe TRBD1 (5 bases). The CDR3 loop spans 17 amino acids. Trimming removed 0 bases at V and 7 bases at J, with 21 bases between. Germline CDR1 is LNHNV and CDR2 is YYDKDF (reference sequence). The CDR3: CATSRDPMQGRTTGYTF. The CDR3 DNA is TGTGCCACCAGCAGAGATCCAATGCAGGGTCGGACTACTGGCTACACCTTC.

This clonotype was observed a few times. V usage is TRBV27 and J usage is TRBJ2-7, with D perhaps TRBD1 (5 bases). Per the germline V gene, CDR1 is MNHEY and CDR2 is SMNVEV (reference sequence). The CDR3 loop spans 14 amino acids. Trimming removed 6 bases from V and 0 bases from J, with 12 bases in between. The CDR3 spells CASRGAGISYEQYF. CDR3 DNA sequence: TGTGCCAGCAGGGGCGCAGGGATCTCCTACGAGCAGTACTTC.

V is TRBV12-3 or TRBV12-4 and J is TRBJ1-1; 8 bases match TRBD1. This CDR3 region has 15 residues. Germline trimming cut 7 bases from V and 3 bases from J; bases unmatched to any gene: 10. CDR3 sequence reads: CASTTVDRGDTEAFF. The CDR3, as DNA: TGTGCCAGCACCACCGTTGACAGGGGAGACACTGAAGCTTTCTTT.

This clonotype turned up a few times. The chain uses TRBV10-3 and TRBJ2-3; D is undetermined. Germline-derived CDR1 and CDR2 are ENHRY and SYGVKD. V shed 2 bases and J shed 0 bases, with 6 bases lying between them. This CDR3 region has 14 residues. CDR3 sequence reads: CAISEGVSTDTQYF. The CDR3 DNA reads as TGTGCCATCAGTGAGGGAGTTAGCACAGATACGCAGTATTTT.

This clonotype was picked up a small number of times. The chain has TRBV7-2 and TRBJ2-5, with TRBD2 as a possible D gene (5 bases). Per germline, CDR1 SGHTA and CDR2 FQGNSA. V was trimmed by 4 bases and J by 7 bases, leaving 16 bases between them. CDR3 length: 14 residues. The CDR3 coding sequence is TGTGCCAGCAGCTATGGACTGGGTGAAGCGACCCAGTACTTC. Translating it yields CASSYGLGEATQYF.

This clonotype was found a few times. This chain links TRBV28 with TRBJ2-4, with 8 bases identical to TRBD1. The CDR3 has 16 amino acids. J lost 4 bases, V lost 6 bases, and 11 bases had no gene match. In germline, CDR1 is MDHEN, CDR2 SYDVKM. The CDR3 sequence is CASRTLSGGVKNIQYF. In nucleotides, the CDR3 is TGTGCCAGCAGAACCCTCTCAGGGGGCGTTAAAAACATTCAGTACTTC.

This clonotype was counted at least ten times. The chain carries TRBV25-1 and TRBJ2-3, with D possibly TRBD1 on 6 matching bases. The CDR3 is 15 amino acids. CDR1 is MGHDK, CDR2 SYGVNS, per germline. V lost 3 bases and J 2 bases, leaving 12 bases between the germline ends. CDR3 DNA sequence: TGTGCCAGCAGTGATCCAGGGGTGATCACAGATACGCAGTATTTT. Protein sequence: CASSDPGVITDTQYF.

This clonotype occurred a few times. The V gene is TRBV7-2, the J gene TRBJ1-2; 8 bases match TRBD1. The CDR3 contains 15 residues. The germline V gene has CDR1 SGHTA and CDR2 FQGNSA. The ends lost 4 bases at V and 7 bases at J; junction bases unmatched: 11. The CDR3 DNA is TGTGCCAGCAGCTCAGGACAGGGAAGAGTGTCTGGCTACACCTTC. Translation: CASSSGQGRVSGYTF.

This sequence joins TRBV6-2 or TRBV6-3 and TRBJ1-2; D unresolved. The V and J ends lost 0 bases and 1 base respectively, with 6 bases between them. Germline CDR1 reads MNHEY; CDR2 reads SVGEGT. This CDR3 spans 14 amino acids. The CDR3 spells CASSYSGFNYGYTF. As DNA, the CDR3 is TGTGCCAGCAGTTACTCGGGGTTTAACTATGGCTACACCTTC.

The genes are TRBV5-1 and TRBJ2-7; unclear D gene. Trimming shortened V by 0 bases and J by 3 bases, and 10 bases separated the two germline ends. CDR3 length: 14 amino acids. The germline gives CDR1 SGHRS, CDR2 YFSETQ. The CDR3 nucleotides are TGCGCCAGCAGCTTGGCACAGCCCAACTACGAGCAGTACTTC. Its translation is CASSLAQPNYEQYF. The whole variable domain, filled in from reference TRBV5-1 and TRBJ2-7, reads KAGVTQTPRYLIKTRGQQVTLSCSPISGHRSVSWYQQTPGQGLQFLFEYFSETQRNKGNFPGRFSGRQFSNSRSEMNVSTLELGDSALYLCASSLAQPNYEQYFGPGTRLTVT.

This rearrangement joins TRBV2 to TRBJ2-3; D call uncertain. Per germline, CDR1 SNHLY and CDR2 FYNNEI. V gave up 8 bases and J gave up 2 bases, with 11 bases separating them. CDR3 size: 13 residues. CDR3 sequence: CASCNRNTDTQYF. CDR3 bases: TGTGCCAGCTGTAACAGAAACACAGATACGCAGTATTTT.

This clonotype was recorded at least ten times. The rearrangement uses TRBV6-6 and TRBJ1-2, with D tentatively TRBD1 (5 bases). V was shortened by 7 bases and J by 4 bases, with 10 bases between the two germline ends. The CDR3 is made up of 12 amino acids. The V gene's germline CDR1 is MNHNY and CDR2 SVGAGI (reference sequence). The CDR3 bases are TGTGCCAGCAAAGACAGTGTCTATGGCTACACCTTC. Its translation is CASKDSVYGYTF.

In this sample, this clonotype turned up many times. This chain links TRBV20-1 with TRBJ2-1; D not resolved. CDR3 length equals 14 residues. Germline CDR1 DFQATT, CDR2 SNEGSKA (reference sequence). Between the trimmed V and J ends, which lost 1 base and 0 bases, there was a span of 7 bases. CDR3 bases: TGCAGTGCTAGAGCGGCCAGCTCCTACAATGAGCAGTTCTTC. Residues: CSARAASSYNEQFF.

This chain links TRBV5-5 with TRBJ2-7; 10 bases align to TRBD2. Per germline, CDR1 SGHKS and CDR2 YYEKEE (reference sequence). CDR3 size: 16 residues. The V and J ends lost 1 base and 4 bases, in that order; junction bases with no gene match: 8. In DNA, the CDR3 is TGTGCCAGCAGCTTGTCAGCGGGGGGGATTAATTACGAGCAGTACTTC. This sequence encodes CASSLSAGGINYEQYF.

V gene TRBV25-1 combines with J gene TRBJ2-1; tentative D call: TRBD2 (7 bases). The CDR3 sequence is 13 residues long. Germline V lookup: CDR1 MGHDK, CDR2 SYGVNS. The V end was cut by 6 bases, the J end by 9 bases, with 15 bases between. CDR3 protein: CASSRGGVSEQFF. CDR3 in DNA: TGTGCCAGCAGCAGAGGGGGGGTATCTGAGCAGTTCTTC. The full variable domain, in which reference TRBV25-1 and TRBJ2-1 provide the parts outside the CDR3, is EADIYQTPRYLVIGTGKKITLECSQTMGHDKMYWYQQDPGMELHLIHYSYGVNSTEKGDLSSESTVSRIRTEHFPLTLESARPSHTSQYLCASSRGGVSEQFFGPGTRLTVL.

This rearrangement joins TRBV20-1 to TRBJ1-1; TRBD1 might be the D (5 bases). Trimming removed 1 base at V and 3 bases at J, with 12 bases between. Germline values: CDR1 DFQATT, CDR2 SNEGSKA (reference sequence). The CDR3 is made up of 14 amino acids. CDR3: CSARAGGVHTEAFF. The CDR3 DNA is TGCAGTGCTAGAGCCGGGGGGGTCCACACTGAAGCTTTCTTT.

This clonotype was detected a few times. V usage is TRBV5-6 and J usage is TRBJ2-7; D might be TRBD1 or TRBD2, each matching 5 bases. The germline V gene has CDR1 SGHDT and CDR2 YYEEEE. The CDR3 totals 14 residues. The V end was cut by 4 bases, the J end by 0 bases, with 11 bases between. For the CDR3, the DNA is TGTGCCAGCAGCCCGTCGGGGACCTCCTACGAGCAGTACTTC. This gives the protein CASSPSGTSYEQYF.

This clonotype was detected a few times. This rearrangement joins TRBV29-1 to TRBJ1-2, with D possibly matching TRBD1 (5 bases). Per germline, CDR1 SQVTM and CDR2 ANQGSEA. The CDR3 totals 12 residues. The V gene lost 5 bases and the J gene lost 8 bases, with 15 bases spanning the gap. CDR3 sequence (DNA): TGCAGCGTTCGAGGACCCAGGGAGGGCTACACCTTC. It specifies CSVRGPREGYTF. Drawing the rest from reference TRBV29-1 and TRBJ1-2, the complete variable domain is SAVISQKPSRDICQRGTSLTIQCQVDSQVTMMFWYRQQPGQSLTLIATANQGSEATYESGFVIDKFPISRPNLTFSTLTVSNMSPEDSSIYLCSVRGPREGYTFGSGTRLTVV.

This clonotype appeared a few times. The rearrangement uses TRBV3-1 and TRBJ2-3; D unresolved. CDR3 size: 13 residues. The V and J ends lost 3 bases and 6 bases respectively, with 10 bases between them. The germline V gene encodes CDR1 LGHDT and CDR2 YNNKEL (reference sequence). CDR3: CASSQRRADTQYF. The CDR3 bases are TGTGCCAGCAGCCAGAGAAGGGCGGATACGCAGTATTTT.

CDR3 protein: CASSPLGKGNTIYF. The CDR3 region has the DNA TGTGCCAGCAGCCCCCTGGGGAAGGGAAACACCATATATTTT. The genes are TRBV7-9 and TRBJ1-3, with no clear D. The V end lost 5 bases, the J end lost 4 bases, and 12 bases lay between the germline ends. This CDR3 contains 14 residues. Germline lookup yields CDR1 SEHNR and CDR2 FQNEAQ (reference sequence).

This clonotype has a handful of counts. CDR3 residues: CSVEGTGHSYNEQFF. The DNA for the CDR3 is TGCAGCGTTGAAGGGACAGGGCACTCCTACAATGAGCAGTTCTTC. V usage is TRBV29-1 and J usage is TRBJ2-1, with 8 bases identical to TRBD1. In germline, CDR1 is SQVTM, CDR2 ANQGSEA. CDR3 length: 15 residues. V was pared by 1 base and J by 0 bases, with 2 bases of the junction left unmatched.

This clonotype was seen only a few times. The chain joins TRBV12-3 or TRBV12-4 to TRBJ2-5; D not resolved. The CDR3 length is 15 residues. Trimming left V 7 bases short and J 5 bases short, with 20 bases between. The CDR3 bases are TGTGCCAGCACCAACCCCCACCGAGACGACGAGACCCAGTACTTC. Its translation is CASTNPHRDDETQYF.

This clonotype was counted a single time. V is TRBV10-3 and J is TRBJ2-1; D not resolved. This CDR3 comprises 15 residues. Trimming left V 5 bases short and J 5 bases short, with 16 bases between. Germline V gene lookup returns CDR1 ENHRY and CDR2 SYGVKD. The CDR3 coding sequence is TGTGCCATCAGTCTATACACCGTCCCCAACAATGAGCAGTTCTTC. Its protein is CAISLYTVPNNEQFF.

The count of this clonotype is one. The chain links TRBV4-1 to TRBJ1-2, with 7 bases identical to TRBD1. The length of the CDR3 is 17 residues. Germline V CDR1 and CDR2: MGHRA, YSYEKL. V shed 3 bases and J 0 bases; nucleotides not matched to a gene: 10. CDR3 nucleotide sequence: TGCGCCAGCAGCCAGTTCCGAGGCGGGACAGCTAACTATGGCTACACCTTC. It is translated as CASSQFRGGTANYGYTF.

As regards this clonotype: An end of the junction does not agree with germline; a read error may underlie this. The rearrangement joins TRBV5-1 to TRBJ2-7; 9 positions agree with TRBD1. The CDR3 has 14 residues. CDR1 and CDR2 from the germline V gene are SGHRS and YFSETQ. This CDR3 is CASRSGQGSYEQYF. The CDR3 nucleotides are TGTGCCAGCAGGTCGGGACAGGGATCCTACGAGCAGTACTTC.

This clonotype has only a few counts. The chain joins TRBV3-1 to TRBJ2-3, with a possible D match to TRBD2 (6 bases). V lost 5 bases to trimming and J lost 1 base, with 16 bases between them. The length of the CDR3 is 16 residues. Per germline, CDR1 LGHDT and CDR2 YNNKEL (reference sequence). CDR3 amino acids: CASSLGRDFGTDTQYF. In DNA, the CDR3 is TGTGCCAGCAGCTTAGGCCGGGACTTCGGCACAGATACGCAGTATTTT.

This clonotype was found a few times. This chain connects TRBV20-1 to TRBJ2-7; D might be TRBD2 (6 bases). CDR3 length equals 12 residues. Looked up from germline, CDR1 is DFQATT and CDR2 is SNEGSKA (reference sequence). Trimming took off 2 bases at V and 6 bases at J, with 11 bases between the two ends. In DNA form, the CDR3 reads TGCAGTGCTAGACCTCGACTAGGCGAGCAGTACTTC. Amino acids: CSARPRLGEQYF.

This clonotype was found once. The chain uses TRBV20-1 and TRBJ2-3; D may be TRBD1 (6 bases). The CDR3 consists of 13 residues. V lost 6 bases and J 7 bases, leaving 17 bases between the germline ends. From germline, CDR1 is DFQATT and CDR2 SNEGSKA (reference sequence). CDR3 loop: CSARPDSKNTQYF. CDR3 DNA sequence: TGCAGTGCCCGGCCGGACAGCAAAAATACGCAGTATTTT.

This clonotype turned up a few times. Since a much larger clone is just one base distant, this may be a read error. The V gene is TRBV29-1, the J gene TRBJ2-5, with TRBD1 matching 9 bases. The J call may be wrong; the DNA end is better matched by TRBJ2-7. CDR1 is SQVTM and CDR2 is ANQGSEA in the germline V gene. The CDR3 loop spans 12 amino acids. CDR3 in amino acids: CGVPGQGYEQYF. The CDR3 DNA is TGCGGCGTGCCGGGACAGGGCTACGAGCAGTACTTC.